This TCR beta chain emerged from a study of blood T cell repertoires in COVID-19. Study details: Acute and convalescent COVID-19 specimens originated in the United States, Italy and Spain. Sample material is recorded as cDNA or gDNA derived from T cells, B-cell-depleted T cells, or PBMCs.

This clone was detected once. Authors' analysis steps: Amplification of reference gene primers provided the estimated nucleated cell counts. TCRdb keeps only in-frame clones here, not all; method: immunoSEQ multiplex PCR. The V and J calls and clone size are taken from that table; D and trimming were inferred from the DNA. The sample includes 450,000 to 500,000 clones, 75% to 90% of them seen just once. Per the germline V gene, CDR1 is LNHDA and CDR2 is SQIVND (reference sequence). With 4 bases removed from V and 0 bases from J, the gap between germline ends came to 7 bases. The CDR3 sequence is 14 residues long.

This sequence was found in a human donor in a cohort sampled during active COVID-19. The sequencing input was peripheral blood. The rearrangement joins TRBV19 to TRBJ1-5; possible D gene TRBD1, 5 bases. The CDR3 nucleotides read TGTGCCAGTAGTACACAGGTTAGCAATCAGCCCCAGCATTTT. It specifies CASSTQVSNQPQHF.